This TCR beta chain originates from a study of T cells in Graves' hyperthyroidism and ophthalmopathy. In germline, CDR1 is KGHDR, CDR2 SFDVKD. Trimming took off 4 bases at V and 9 bases at J, with 15 bases between the two ends. This CDR3 is 14 amino acids long. It was RNA transcripts that yielded the amplified TCR beta CDR3 regions. Researchers ran a first-round RT-PCR on the TCR CDR3 using the HTBI primer set. Using its own MiXCR run on the multiplex PCR reads, TCRdb lists one record per CDR3 protein. The profile shows 600,000 to 650,000 distinct CDR3 sequences, less than 25% of them singletons. This sample holds PBMCs from less than 11 ml fresh peripheral blood.

This sequence was found in a man aged 30 to 39 with Graves' ophthalmopathy. V usage is TRBV24-1 and J usage is TRBJ2-1; TRBD2 might be the D (6 bases). Sequenced: blood. The CDR3 is CATSESGRRLEQFF. The CDR3 bases are TGTGCCACCAGTGAAAGCGGGCGCAGGCTTGAGCAGTTCTTC.